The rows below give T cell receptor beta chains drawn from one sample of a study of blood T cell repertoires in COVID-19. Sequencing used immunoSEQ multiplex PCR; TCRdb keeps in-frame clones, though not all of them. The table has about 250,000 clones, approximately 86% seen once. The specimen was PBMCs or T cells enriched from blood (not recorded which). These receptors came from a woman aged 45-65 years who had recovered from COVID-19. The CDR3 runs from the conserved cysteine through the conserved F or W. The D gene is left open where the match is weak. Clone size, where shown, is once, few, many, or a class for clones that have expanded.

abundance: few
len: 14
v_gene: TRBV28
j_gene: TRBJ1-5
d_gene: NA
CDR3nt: TGTGCCAGCATCGGAGGAGGGGCGGATCAGCCCCAGCATTTT
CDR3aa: CASIGGGADQPQHF

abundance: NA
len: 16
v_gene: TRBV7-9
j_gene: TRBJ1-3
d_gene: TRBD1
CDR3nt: TGTGCCAGCAACCTAAAACAGGGGGCGCTTGGAAACACCATATATTTT
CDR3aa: CASNLKQGALGNTIYF

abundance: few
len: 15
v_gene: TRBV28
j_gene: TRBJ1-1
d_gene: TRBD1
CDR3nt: TGTGCCAGCAGTCCCCGAGGTCAGGGGGCCACTGAAGCTTTCTTT
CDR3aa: CASSPRGQGATEAFF

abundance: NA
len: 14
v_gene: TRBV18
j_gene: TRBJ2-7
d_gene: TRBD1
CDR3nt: TGTGCCAGCTCAACCGGACAGGGCGTTGGCGAGCAGTACTTC
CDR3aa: CASSTGQGVGEQYF

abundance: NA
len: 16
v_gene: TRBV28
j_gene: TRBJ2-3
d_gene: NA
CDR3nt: TGTGCCAGTCACCCCCCCACAGGGAAAAGCACAGATACGCAGTATTTT
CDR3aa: CASHPPTGKSTDTQYF

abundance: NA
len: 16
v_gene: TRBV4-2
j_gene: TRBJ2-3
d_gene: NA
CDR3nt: TGTGCCAGCAGCCAAGAAATGGCACTAGTCGCAGATACGCAGTATTTT
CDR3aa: CASSQEMALVADTQYF

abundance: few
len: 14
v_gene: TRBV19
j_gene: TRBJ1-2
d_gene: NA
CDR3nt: TGTGCCAGTAGAAAGGGCGGGAGGTCCTATGGCTACACCTTC
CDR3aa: CASRKGGRSYGYTF

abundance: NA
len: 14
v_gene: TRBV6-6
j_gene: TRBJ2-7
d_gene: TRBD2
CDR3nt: TGTGCCAGCTCAGGGAAGCGGGAGGCCCGGGAGCAGTACTTC
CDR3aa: CASSGKREAREQYF

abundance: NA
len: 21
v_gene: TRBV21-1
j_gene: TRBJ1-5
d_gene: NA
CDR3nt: TGTGCCAGCAGCCCGCAAGGAGGGACAGGGGATTTACAAGATAGCAATCAGCCCCAGCATTTT
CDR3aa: CASSPQGGTGDLQDSNQPQHF

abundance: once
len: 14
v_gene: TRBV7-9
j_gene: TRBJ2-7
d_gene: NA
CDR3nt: TGTGCCAGCAGCCCAACCAGCGGGACATACGAGCAGTACTTC
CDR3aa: CASSPTSGTYEQYF

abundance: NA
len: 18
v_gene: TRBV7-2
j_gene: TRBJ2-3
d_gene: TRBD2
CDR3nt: TGTGCCAGCAGCCCCACGGAGGGTAGCGGGAGGGCCACAGATACGCAGTATTTT
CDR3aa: CASSPTEGSGRATDTQYF

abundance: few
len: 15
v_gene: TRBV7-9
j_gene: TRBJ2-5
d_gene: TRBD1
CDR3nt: TGTGCCAGCAGCTACACCGGGACAGCCCAAGAGACCCAGTACTTC
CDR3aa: CASSYTGTAQETQYF

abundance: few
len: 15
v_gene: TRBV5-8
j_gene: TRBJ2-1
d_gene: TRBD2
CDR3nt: TGTGCCAGCAGCCCCAATAGCGGGAGGATCAATGAGCAGTTCTTC
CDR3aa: CASSPNSGRINEQFF

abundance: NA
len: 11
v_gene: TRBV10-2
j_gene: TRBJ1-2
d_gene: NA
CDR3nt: TGCGCCAGCAGTACAGGGAATGGCTACACCTTC
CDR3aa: CASSTGNGYTF

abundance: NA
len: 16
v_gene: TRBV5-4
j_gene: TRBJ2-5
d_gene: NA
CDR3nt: TGTGCCAGCAGTTTCAGATACTCAGGGGACCAAGAGACCCAGTACTTC
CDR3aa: CASSFRYSGDQETQYF

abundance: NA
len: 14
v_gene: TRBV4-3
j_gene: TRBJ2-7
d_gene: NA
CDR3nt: TGCGCCAGCAGCCAAGATTCCCAGACCTACGAGCAGTACTTC
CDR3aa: CASSQDSQTYEQYF

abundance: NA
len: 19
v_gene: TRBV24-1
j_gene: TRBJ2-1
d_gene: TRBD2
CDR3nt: TGTGCCACCAGTGCATCGGGACTAGCGGGAGGGCGGTCCTACAATGAGCAGTTCTTC
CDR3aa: CATSASGLAGGRSYNEQFF

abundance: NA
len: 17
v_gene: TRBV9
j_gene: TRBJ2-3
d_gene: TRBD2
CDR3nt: TGTGCCAGCAGCGTACGGCCCCAGAGGCGGGAGAAAGATACGCAGTATTTT
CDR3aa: CASSVRPQRREKDTQYF

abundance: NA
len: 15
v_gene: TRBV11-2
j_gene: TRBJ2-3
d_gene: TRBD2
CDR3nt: TGTGCCAGCAGCTTAGGGCTAGCGGGAGGAGATACGCAGTATTTT
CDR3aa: CASSLGLAGGDTQYF

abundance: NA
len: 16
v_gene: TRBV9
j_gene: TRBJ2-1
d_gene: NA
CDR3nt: TGTGCCAGCAGCACCACCTATGCGAGCTCCTACAATGAGCAGTTCTTC
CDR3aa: CASSTTYASSYNEQFF

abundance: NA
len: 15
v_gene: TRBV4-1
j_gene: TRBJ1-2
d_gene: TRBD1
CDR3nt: TGCGCCAGCAGCCAAGTCCAGGGGGCGAACTATGGCTACACCTTC
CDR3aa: CASSQVQGANYGYTF

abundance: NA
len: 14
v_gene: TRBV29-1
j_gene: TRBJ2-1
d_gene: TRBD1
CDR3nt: TGCAGCTCCAATCCCGGGACAGGGGCCAATGAGCAGTTCTTC
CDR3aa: CSSNPGTGANEQFF

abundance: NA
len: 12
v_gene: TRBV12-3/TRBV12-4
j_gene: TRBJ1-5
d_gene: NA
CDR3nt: TGTGCCAGCAGTTTCGGGGATCAGCCCCAGCATTTT
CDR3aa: CASSFGDQPQHF

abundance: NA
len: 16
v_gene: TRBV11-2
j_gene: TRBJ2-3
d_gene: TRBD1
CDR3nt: TGTGCCAGCAGCTTAGTTACAGGGGATGTTACAGATACGCAGTATTTT
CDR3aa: CASSLVTGDVTDTQYF

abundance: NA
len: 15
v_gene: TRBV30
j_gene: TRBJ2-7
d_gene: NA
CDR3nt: TGTGCCTGGAGCGCCTTTTCAGTCAGTCGCTACGAGCAGTACTTC
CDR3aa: CAWSAFSVSRYEQYF

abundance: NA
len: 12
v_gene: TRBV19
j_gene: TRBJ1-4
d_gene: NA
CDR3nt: TGTGCCAGTAGCCAAAAAGAGGGTAGACTGTTTTTT
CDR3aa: CASSQKEGRLFF

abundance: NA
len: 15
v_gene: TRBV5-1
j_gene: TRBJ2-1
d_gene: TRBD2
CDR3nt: TGCGCCAGCAGCTTCGAAAGCGGGACCTACAATGAGCAGTTCTTC
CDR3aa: CASSFESGTYNEQFF

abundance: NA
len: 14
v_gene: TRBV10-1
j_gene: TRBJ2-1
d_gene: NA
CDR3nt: TGCGCCAGCAGCGAGGAGCTAGGTTCTGCGAAGCAGTTCTTC
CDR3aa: CASSEELGSAKQFF

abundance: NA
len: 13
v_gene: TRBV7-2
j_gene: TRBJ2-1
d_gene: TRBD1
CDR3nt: TGTGCCAGCAGCTCTAAGGTGGGACAGGGTAAGTTCTTC
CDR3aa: CASSSKVGQGKFF

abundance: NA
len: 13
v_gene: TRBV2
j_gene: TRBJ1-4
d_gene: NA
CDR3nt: TGTGCCAGCAAGCCCTCGTTCCCCCATTCGGTGTTTTTT
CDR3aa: CASKPSFPHSVFF

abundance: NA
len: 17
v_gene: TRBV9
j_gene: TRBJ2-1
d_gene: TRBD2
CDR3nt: TGTGCCAGCAGCGTAGAGAGGGGACTAGCGTTTTACAATGAGCAGTTCTTC
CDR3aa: CASSVERGLAFYNEQFF

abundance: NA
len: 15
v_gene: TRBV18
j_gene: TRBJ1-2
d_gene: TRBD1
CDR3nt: TGTGCCAGCTCACCGGGACAGGGACCCAACTATGGCTACACCTTC
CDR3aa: CASSPGQGPNYGYTF

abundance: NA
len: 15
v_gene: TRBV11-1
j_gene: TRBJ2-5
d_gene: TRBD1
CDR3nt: TGTGCCAGCAGTAAGGGGGCGCTTGGAGGAGAGACCCAGTACTTC
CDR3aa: CASSKGALGGETQYF

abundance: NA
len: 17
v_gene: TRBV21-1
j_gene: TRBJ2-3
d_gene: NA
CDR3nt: TGTGCCAGCAGAAGCGGTCTTAGAGTGTCGGGCACAGATACGCAGTATTTT
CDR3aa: CASRSGLRVSGTDTQYF

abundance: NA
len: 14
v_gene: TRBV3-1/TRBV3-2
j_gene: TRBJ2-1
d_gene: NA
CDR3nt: TGTGCCAGCAGCCCCTTGAGTGTTTACAATGAGCAGTTCTTC
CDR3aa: CASSPLSVYNEQFF

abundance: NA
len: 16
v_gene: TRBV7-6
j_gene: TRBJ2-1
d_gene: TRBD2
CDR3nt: TGTGCCAGCAGCTTAGAGGGTAGCGGGAGTCAGAATGAGCAGTTCTTC
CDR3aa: CASSLEGSGSQNEQFF

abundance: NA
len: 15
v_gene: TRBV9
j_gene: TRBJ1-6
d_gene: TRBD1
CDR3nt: TGTGCCAGCAGCGCGTCAGGGACAGGTAGATCACCCCTCCACTTT
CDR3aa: CASSASGTGRSPLHF

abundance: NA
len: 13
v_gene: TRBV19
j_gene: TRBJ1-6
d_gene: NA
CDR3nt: TGTGCCAGTAGTCCCCTTCCAGGCTCACCCCTCCACTTT
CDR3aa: CASSPLPGSPLHF

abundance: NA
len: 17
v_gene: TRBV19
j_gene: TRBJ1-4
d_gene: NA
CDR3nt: TGTGCCAGTAGTCCACGGGCGGGGGCTCCTGGTAATGAAAAACTGTTTTTT
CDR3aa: CASSPRAGAPGNEKLFF

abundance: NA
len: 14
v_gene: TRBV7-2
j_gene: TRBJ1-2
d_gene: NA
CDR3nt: TGTGCCAGCAGCTTAGCCGGGTCCTCCCCGGGCTACACCTTC
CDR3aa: CASSLAGSSPGYTF

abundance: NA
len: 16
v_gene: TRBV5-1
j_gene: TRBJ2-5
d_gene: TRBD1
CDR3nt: TGCGCCAGCAGCTTGGCCTCGGGACAGGGAGAAGAGACCCAGTACTTC
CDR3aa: CASSLASGQGEETQYF

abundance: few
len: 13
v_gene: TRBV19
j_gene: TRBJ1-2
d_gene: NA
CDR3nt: TGTGCCAGTAGTCTAGGGACAAACTATGGCTACACCTTC
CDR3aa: CASSLGTNYGYTF

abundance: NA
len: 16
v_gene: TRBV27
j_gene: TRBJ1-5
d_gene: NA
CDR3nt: TGTGCCAGCAGTTTTTCACTCCCAGGGGCGGTTCAGCCCCAGCATTTT
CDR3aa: CASSFSLPGAVQPQHF

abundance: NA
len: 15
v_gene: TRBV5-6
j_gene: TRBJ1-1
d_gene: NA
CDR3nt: TGTGCCAGCAGCCGAAGACAGATAATGAACACTGAAGCTTTCTTT
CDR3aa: CASSRRQIMNTEAFF

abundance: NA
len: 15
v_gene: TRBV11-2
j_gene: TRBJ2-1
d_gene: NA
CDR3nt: TGTGCCAGCAGCCATGCAAAGAGCTCCTACAATGAGCAGTTCTTC
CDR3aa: CASSHAKSSYNEQFF

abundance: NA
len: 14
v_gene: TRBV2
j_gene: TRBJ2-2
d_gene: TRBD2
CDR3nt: TGTGCCAGCAGCGGGACTAGAGGCACCGGGGAGCTGTTTTTT
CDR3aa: CASSGTRGTGELFF

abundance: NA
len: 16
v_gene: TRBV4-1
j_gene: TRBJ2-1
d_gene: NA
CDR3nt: TGCGCCAGCAGCCAAGGGGGGGTGAGCTCCTACAATGAGCAGTTCTTC
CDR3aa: CASSQGGVSSYNEQFF

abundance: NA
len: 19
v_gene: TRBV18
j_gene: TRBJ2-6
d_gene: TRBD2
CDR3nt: TGTGCCAGCTCCGCGACTAGCGGGCCTCAGAGCTCTGGGGCCAACGTCCTGACTTTC
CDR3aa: CASSATSGPQSSGANVLTF

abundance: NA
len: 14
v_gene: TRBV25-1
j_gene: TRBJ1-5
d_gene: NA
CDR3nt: TGTGCCAGCAGTGAATCGCGCCACTTCCAGCCCCAGCATTTT
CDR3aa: CASSESRHFQPQHF

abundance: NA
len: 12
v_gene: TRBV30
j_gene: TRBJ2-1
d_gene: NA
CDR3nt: TGTGCCTGGGGGCGCAGGGGCAATGAGCAGTTCTTC
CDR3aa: CAWGRRGNEQFF

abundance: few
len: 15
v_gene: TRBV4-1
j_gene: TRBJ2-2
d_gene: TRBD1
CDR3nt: TGCGCCAGCACTCAAACAGGGGGCGCAGGCGGGGAGCTGTTTTTT
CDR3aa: CASTQTGGAGGELFF

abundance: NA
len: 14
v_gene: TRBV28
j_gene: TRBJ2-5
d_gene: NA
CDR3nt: TGTGCCAGCAGTTCCCCCGGACATATCGAGACCCAGTACTTC
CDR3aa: CASSSPGHIETQYF

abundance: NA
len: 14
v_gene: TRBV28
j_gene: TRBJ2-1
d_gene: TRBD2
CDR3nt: TGTGCCAGCACTCCTAGCGGGCAACGCAATGAGCAGTTCTTC
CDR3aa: CASTPSGQRNEQFF